This T cell receptor (beta chain) was observed in a study of radiation and T cells in renal cell carcinoma. In the study overall: Nephrectomy followed 15 Gy stereotactic body radiation by 4 weeks. Findings of the study overall: In blood, top tumor clones expanded by 2 weeks, shrinking by 4.

Libraries were prepared by immunoSEQ multiplex PCR; TCRdb keeps only in-frame clonotypes and omits some of them. The sample shows some 95,000 clones, 75% to 90% of them seen only once. This clone was seen a handful of times. Its target is unknown. Time point indicated: baseline pretreatment blood. The treatment is: 15 Gy SBRT to primary tumor, nephrectomy 4 weeks later. Serial blood draws occurred at baseline and 2 and 4 weeks post-SBRT. The material sequenced was blood, taken from a patient whose treatment included radiotherapy and nephrectomy. The TCR sequence derives from a man aged 45 to 65 with renal cell carcinoma.

CDR3 nucleotide sequence: TGTGCCAGCAGCTTAACTGTAAACACTGAAGCTTTCTTT. As protein: CASSLTVNTEAFF. This rearrangement joins TRBV7-3 to TRBJ1-1, with no clear D. With 0 bases removed from V and 2 bases from J, the gap between germline ends came to 4 bases. This CDR3 is 13 amino acids long. Germline V gene sequence: CDR1 SGHTA, CDR2 FQGTGA.